The sequence of this T cell receptor (beta chain) was determined in a study of CDR3 diversity in severe acne. TCRdb reprocessed the PCR reads with MiXCR, giving one entry per CDR3 protein. The table records more than 70,000 distinct CDR3 sequences, 45% to 50% of them present only once. Per the germline V gene, CDR1 is SNHLY and CDR2 is FYNNEI. The germline V and J ends were trimmed by 7 bases and 8 bases, with 14 bases remaining between them. This CDR3 spans 12 amino acids. Sequencing used blood. This rearrangement joins TRBV2 to TRBJ1-2; D unclear. The sequence was collected from a male donor in good health, serving as a control. The CDR3: CASMSDGGGYTF. CDR3 in DNA: TGTGCCAGCATGTCCGACGGCGGAGGCTACACCTTC. The full variable domain, its missing parts supplied by reference TRBV2 and TRBJ1-2, is EPEVTQTPSHQVTQMGQEVILRCVPISNHLYFYWYRQILGQKVEFLVSFYNNEISEKSEIFDDQFSVERPDGSNFTLKIRSTKLEDSAMYFCASMSDGGGYTFGSGTRLTVV.